The 25 T cell receptor beta chains below were found in one sample sequenced in a study of T cell repertoires in cytomegalovirus infection (dated by TCRdb to the late 2010s). TCRdb records Illumina HiSeq 1500 as the sequencer. TCRdb's own reprocessing of the public reads used fastp at Q25 and MiXCR and kept productive beta chains. Each record represents a unique CDR3 protein, reported with the most common genes and DNA among its rows. The sample table holds 110,000 or so distinct CDR3 sequences, of which 30% to 35% were seen once. The ten largest clones add up to 41% of the sample. Their antigen targets remain unknown. The treatment or condition label on this specimen signifies: in vitro stimulation with specific CMV peptide epitopes to enrich CMV-specific T cells. Material: CD8+ T cells from cultured PBMCs, obtained from culture after CMV antigen stimulation. The origin of the receptors is a human donor in good health (CMV status not recorded). Some clones in this sample may be carry-over from other donors' samples.

The chain recombines TRBV6-2 or TRBV6-3 with TRBJ1-6; the D is unclear. This CDR3 is built from 13 residues. Trimming removed 2 bases at V and 9 bases at J, with 8 bases between. Germline CDR1 MNHEY, CDR2 SVGEGT. The CDR3 bases are TGTGCCAGCAGTTACGGTGGAGGTTCACCCCTCCACTTT. Translated, it gives CASSYGGGSPLHF.

V usage is TRBV6-5 and J usage is TRBJ2-7; no reliable D call. Germline CDR1 is MNHEY and CDR2 is SVGAGI. V was shortened by 6 bases and J by 0 bases, with 9 bases between the two germline ends. The CDR3 sequence is 13 residues long. CDR3 region: CASRWTSSYEQYF. CDR3 nucleotide sequence: TGTGCCAGCAGATGGACCAGCTCCTACGAGCAGTACTTC.

There are a few counts of this clonotype. The chain couples TRBV5-1 to TRBJ2-7; possibly TRBD1 or TRBD2 for D (5 bases each). Germline CDR1 is SGHRS and CDR2 is YFSETQ. This CDR3 comprises 11 residues. The ends were cut back, 7 bases at V and 6 bases at J, with 11 bases in the middle. In DNA form, the CDR3 reads TGCGCCAGCGGATTCGGGGCCGAGCAGTACTTC. It codes for CASGFGAEQYF.

This CDR3 is CASSRGANNSPLHF. The CDR3 region has the DNA TGTGCCAGCAGCCGGGGCGCTAATAATTCACCCCTCCACTTT. This chain connects TRBV12-3 or TRBV12-4 to TRBJ1-6, with D possibly matching TRBD1 (5 bases). V lost 6 bases and J lost 5, with 11 bases in between. There are 14 residues in the CDR3.

V gene TRBV7-6 combines with J gene TRBJ2-7; TRBD1 is a possible D gene (6 bases). V dropped 2 bases and J dropped 2 bases, with 16 bases sitting between them. This CDR3 is 16 amino acids long. CDR1 and CDR2 from the germline V gene are SGHVS and FNYEAQ. The DNA of the CDR3 is TGTGCCAGCAGCTTAAGCACCGGGACACTAACCTACGAGCAGTACTTC. Translating it yields CASSLSTGTLTYEQYF.

The chain has TRBV6-2 or TRBV6-3 and TRBJ2-1, with D perhaps TRBD2 (5 bases). The CDR3 loop spans 15 amino acids. Trimming cost V 6 bases and J 1 base, with 13 bases left between them. CDR1 is MNHEY, CDR2 SVGEGT, per germline. CDR3 coding DNA: TGTGCCAGCAGCCTGAAGGAGGCTTCCTACAATGAGCAGTTCTTC. Translation: CASSLKEASYNEQFF.

This clonotype was found a few times. The chain has TRBV6-5 and TRBJ1-2; 7 nucleotides agree with TRBD1. This CDR3 is 12 amino acids long. V lost 6 bases and J lost 8; bases outside the gene matches: 6. Per the germline V gene, CDR1 is MNHEY and CDR2 is SVGAGI. The CDR3 region is CASSGQDPGYTF. The DNA for the CDR3 is TGTGCCAGCAGCGGACAGGACCCCGGCTACACCTTC.

V and J are TRBV19 and TRBJ2-1, with 7 bases that match TRBD1. The CDR3 sequence is 13 residues long. Unmatched junction bases numbered 6, after V lost 6 bases and J lost 7 bases. The germline gives CDR1 LNHDA, CDR2 SQIVND (reference sequence). The chain's CDR3 is CASSHRGPNEQFF. CDR3 DNA: TGTGCCAGTAGCCACAGGGGTCCGAATGAGCAGTTCTTC.

In its sample, this clonotype was seen a few times. The V gene is TRBV5-6, the J gene TRBJ2-1, with 9 bases fitting TRBD2. The ends lost 2 bases at V and 8 bases at J; junction bases unmatched: 8. Germline V gene lookup returns CDR1 SGHDT and CDR2 YYEEEE. The CDR3 spans 15 residues. CDR3 in amino acids: CASSFGGGGAYEQFF. DNA of the CDR3: TGTGCCAGCAGCTTTGGCGGCGGGGGGGCTTATGAGCAGTTCTTC.

Only one count was recorded for this clonotype. The chain links TRBV4-1 to TRBJ2-1; D gene ambiguous. This CDR3 has 16 residues. Trimming took off 4 bases at V and 4 bases at J, with 17 bases between the two ends. The germline CDR1 and CDR2 sequences are MGHRA and YSYEKL. In DNA, the CDR3 is TGCGCCAGCAGCCGCCAAGGGAAGGACCTTTACAATGAGCAGTTCTTC. Amino acids: CASSRQGKDLYNEQFF.

This clonotype was detected a few times. The CDR3 region is CASSWVAGELFF. CDR3 sequence (DNA): TGTGCCAGCAGCTGGGTCGCCGGGGAGCTGTTTTTT. The chain is built from TRBV7-6 and TRBJ2-2; no clear D gene. CDR3 length equals 12 residues. The germline gives CDR1 SGHVS, CDR2 FNYEAQ. V was cut by 4 bases and J by 6 bases, with 6 bases left in between. Using reference TRBV7-6 and TRBJ2-2 for the parts outside the CDR3, the full variable domain is GAGVSQSPRYKVTKRGQDVALRCDPISGHVSLYWYRQALGQGPEFLTYFNYEAQQDKSGLPNDRFSAERPEGSISTLTIQRTEQRDSAMYRCASSWVAGELFFGEGSRLTVL.

This clonotype showed up just a few times. The chain uses TRBV4-1 and TRBJ2-1; the match to TRBD2 covers 7 bases. The CDR3 length is 15 residues. Germline CDR1 MGHRA, CDR2 YSYEKL. V lost 6 bases to trimming and J lost 5 bases; unmatched junction nucleotides: 10. CDR3: CASSLTRGGDNEQFF. In DNA, the CDR3 is TGCGCCAGCAGTCTAACTAGGGGAGGGGACAATGAGCAGTTCTTC.

This clonotype was detected a few times. This chain joins TRBV7-8 and TRBJ1-1; possibly TRBD1 for D (5 bases). The CDR3 totals 12 residues. Trimming removed 5 bases from V and 6 bases from J, with 10 bases in between. Per germline, CDR1 SGHVS and CDR2 FQNEAQ. DNA for the CDR3: TGTGCCAGCAGCGGTGGGGGGGCTGAAGCTTTCTTT. It encodes CASSGGGAEAFF. The whole variable domain, filled in from reference TRBV7-8 and TRBJ1-1, reads GAGVSQSPRYKVAKRGQDVALRCDPISGHVSLFWYQQALGQGPEFLTYFQNEAQLDKSGLPSDRFFAERPEGSVSTLKIQRTQQEDSAVYLCASSGGGAEAFFGQGTRLTVV.

The chain couples TRBV11-2 to TRBJ2-5; D is unresolved. The CDR3 has 15 residues. Germline lookup yields CDR1 SGHAT and CDR2 FQNNGV. Trimming removed 5 bases from V and 4 bases from J, with 17 bases in between. CDR3: CASSLGVVVRETQYF. CDR3 DNA: TGTGCCAGCAGCCTAGGCGTAGTAGTGCGAGAGACCCAGTACTTC.

This sequence joins TRBV18 and TRBJ2-7, with 9 bases identical to TRBD1. Germline V gives CDR1 KGHSH, CDR2 LQKENI. The CDR3 is 15 amino acids. V lost 4 bases to trimming and J lost 5 bases; unmatched junction nucleotides: 9. The DNA of the CDR3 is TGTGCCAGCTCACTTAGGACAGGGGCAGTCCACGAGCAGTACTTC. Translated, it gives CASSLRTGAVHEQYF. Full variable domain (rest looked up from reference TRBV18 and TRBJ2-7): NAGVMQNPRHLVRRRGQEARLRCSPMKGHSHVYWYRQLPEEGLKFMVYLQKENIIDESGMPKERFSAEFPKEGPSILRIQQVVRGDSAAYFCASSLRTGAVHEQYFGPGTRLTVT.

The V gene is TRBV6-8, the J gene TRBJ1-1; 7 positions agree with TRBD1. The V and J ends lost 7 bases and 7 bases, in that order; junction bases with no gene match: 6. The CDR3 sequence is 12 residues long. Germline CDR1 is MNHGY and CDR2 is SAAAGT. The CDR3 DNA sequence: TGTGCCAGCACGGGACAGACTAATGAAGCTTTCTTT. It translates to CASTGQTNEAFF.

The rearrangement links TRBV5-1 to TRBJ2-7, with 10 bases that match TRBD2. Germline V gene sequence: CDR1 SGHRS, CDR2 YFSETQ. V lost 5 bases to trimming and J lost 1 base; unmatched junction nucleotides: 0. The CDR3 has 13 amino acids. The CDR3 nucleotides read TGCGCCAGCAGAGCGGGGGGGTCCTACGAGCAGTACTTC. It translates to CASRAGGSYEQYF.

This clonotype came up many times. The chain recombines TRBV7-3 with TRBJ2-2, with a weak D call TRBD1 (5 bases). The germline V gene encodes CDR1 SGHTA and CDR2 FQGTGA. The CDR3 spans 14 residues. V was trimmed by 5 bases and J by 2 bases, leaving 9 bases between them. The CDR3 DNA reads TGTGCCAGCAGCGGAAGGGGCAACACCGGGGAGCTGTTTTTT. As protein: CASSGRGNTGELFF.

This clonotype was counted many times. The genes are TRBV7-2 and TRBJ2-1; 13 nucleotides line up with TRBD2. Germline-derived CDR1 and CDR2 are SGHTA and FQGNSA. This CDR3 has 18 residues. The trim removed 2 bases at V and 0 bases at J, leaving 4 bases unmatched. CDR3 sequence (DNA): TGTGCCAGCAGCTTACCACTAGCGGGGGGGAGCTCCTACAATGAGCAGTTCTTC. Translation gives CASSLPLAGGSSYNEQFF.

The chain is built from TRBV27 and TRBJ2-7; D ambiguous. The length of the CDR3 is 16 residues. V was trimmed by 4 bases and J by 3 bases, leaving 19 bases between them. Germline CDR1 MNHEY, CDR2 SMNVEV (reference sequence). The CDR3: CASSSSSPDRVYEQYF. The CDR3 DNA reads as TGTGCCAGCAGTTCCTCCTCTCCCGATAGGGTCTACGAGCAGTACTTC.

This chain links TRBV5-6 with TRBJ2-1; maybe TRBD2 (5 bases). CDR1 SGHDT and CDR2 YYEEEE come from the germline V gene. The germline V and J ends were trimmed by 1 base and 7 bases, with 12 bases remaining between them. The CDR3 spans 14 residues. CDR3 sequence: CASSLSPGGNEQFF. In DNA, the CDR3 is TGTGCCAGCAGCTTGTCTCCAGGCGGGAATGAGCAGTTCTTC.

This clonotype came up a few times. This chain joins TRBV29-1 and TRBJ1-2, with TRBD1 matching over 8 bases. This CDR3 spans 15 amino acids. Germline loops: CDR1 SQVTM, CDR2 ANQGSEA. The V segment lost 0 bases and the J segment 10 bases; nucleotides outside the gene matches: 13. CDR3 in DNA: TGCAGCGTTGAAGAAGAGAGTCCTCCGGGACAGGACTACACCTTC. It translates to CSVEEESPPGQDYTF. Drawing the rest from reference TRBV29-1 and TRBJ1-2, the complete variable domain is SAVISQKPSRDICQRGTSLTIQCQVDSQVTMMFWYRQQPGQSLTLIATANQGSEATYESGFVIDKFPISRPNLTFSTLTVSNMSPEDSSIYLCSVEEESPPGQDYTFGSGTRLTVV.

This clonotype has more than one count but fewer than ten. This chain uses TRBV6-6 with TRBJ2-1; TRBD2 matches at 9 bases. The CDR3 is 16 residues long. Losses at the gene ends were 2 bases for V and 4 bases for J; bases not matched to a gene: 6. From germline, CDR1 is MNHNY and CDR2 SVGAGI (reference sequence). The CDR3 DNA is TGTGCCAGCAGTTACGCTGCGGGGGGGCAATACAATGAGCAGTTCTTC. Its translation is CASSYAAGGQYNEQFF.

The V and J genes are TRBV4-3 and TRBJ2-1; D is undetermined. This CDR3 has 13 residues. The germline V gene encodes CDR1 LGHNA and CDR2 YSLEER. The V gene lost 8 bases and the J gene lost 5 bases, with 13 bases spanning the gap. CDR3 coding DNA: TGCGCCAGCTCCTTCGGAACTCACAATGAGCAGTTCTTC. It yields the protein CASSFGTHNEQFF.

The V call is TRBV12-3 or TRBV12-4, the J call TRBJ2-5; TRBD2 is a possible D gene (5 bases). The CDR3 runs to 15 residues. Trimming stripped 5 bases from V and 2 bases from J, with 15 bases between. The CDR3 here is CASSRAYAGQETQYF. In DNA form, the CDR3 reads TGTGCCAGCAGTCGAGCCTACGCGGGTCAAGAGACCCAGTACTTC.